This T cell receptor (beta chain) was identified in a study of blood T cell repertoires in COVID-19. This clone came up once. Clones were read by immunoSEQ multiplex PCR, and TCRdb kept only the in-frame ones, dropping some. The top ten clones hold about 4% of a sample with roughly 200,000 clones, roughly 90% of them seen once. Sequencing was performed on PBMCs or T cells enriched from blood (not recorded which). The source of this sequence is a woman aged 30 to 39 with acute COVID-19.

CDR3 loop: CASSDTRGRGELFF. As DNA, the CDR3 is TGTGCCAGCAGTGACACCAGGGGGAGGGGGGAGCTGTTTTTT. The V and J genes are TRBV6-1 and TRBJ2-2, with TRBD1 as a possible D gene (7 bases). There are 14 residues in the CDR3. Germline V CDR1 and CDR2: MNHNS, SASEGT. Trimming left V 3 bases short and J 8 bases short, with 13 bases between.